One and the same sample provided the 23 T cell receptor beta chains below, sequenced in a study of blood T cell repertoires in COVID-19. Repertoires were generated with immunoSEQ multiplex PCR, while TCRdb's copy carries only in-frame clones and drops some. The data show approximately 290,000 clones, approximately 89% seen once. The sequencing input was peripheral blood. The source of these receptors is a woman in her twenties or thirties with COVID-19, enrolled during active disease.

The chain carries TRBV10-3 and TRBJ1-6; 8 positions match TRBD1. Per the germline V gene, CDR1 is ENHRY and CDR2 is SYGVKD. This CDR3 is built from 14 residues. Germline trimming cut 4 bases from V and 7 bases from J; bases unmatched to any gene: 3. CDR3 protein: CAISVPGGNSPLHF. CDR3 nucleotides: TGTGCCATCAGTGTCCCAGGGGGCAATTCACCCCTCCACTTT.

V is TRBV10-3 and J is TRBJ2-1; D call uncertain. Germline loops: CDR1 ENHRY, CDR2 SYGVKD. V shed 3 bases and J shed 6 bases, with 9 bases lying between them. The CDR3 loop spans 13 amino acids. CDR3 in DNA: TGTGCCATCAGTGACCCCCTAACCAATGAGCAGTTCTTC. This sequence encodes CAISDPLTNEQFF.

J is TRBJ2-3 and V is TRBV5-1, with no clear D. CDR3 length equals 16 residues. V dropped 0 bases and J dropped 0 bases, with 11 bases sitting between them. Looked up from germline, CDR1 is SGHRS and CDR2 is YFSETQ. The CDR3 sequence: CASSLDGDPSTDTQYF. The CDR3 DNA reads TGCGCCAGCAGCTTGGACGGAGATCCTAGCACAGATACGCAGTATTTT.

The V gene is TRBV24-1, the J gene TRBJ2-1; 12 positions match TRBD1. This CDR3 has 16 residues. The germline V gene encodes CDR1 KGHDR and CDR2 SFDVKD. Losses at the gene ends were 4 bases for V and 4 bases for J; bases not matched to a gene: 4. In DNA, the CDR3 is TGTGCCACCAGTGACAAGGGACAGGGGGCTTACAATGAGCAGTTCTTC. Its translation is CATSDKGQGAYNEQFF.

This clone was recorded only once. This chain uses TRBV2 with TRBJ2-7; no clear D. Germline CDR1 SNHLY, CDR2 FYNNEI. This CDR3 comprises 13 residues. Trimming removed 5 bases from V and 5 bases from J, with 13 bases in between. CDR3 residues: CASSLPATDEQYF. For the CDR3, the DNA is TGTGCCAGCAGTCTGCCCGCAACGGACGAGCAGTACTTC.

The V call is TRBV11-2, the J call TRBJ2-1; 8 bases agree with TRBD1. Germline V gene sequence: CDR1 SGHAT, CDR2 FQNNGV. J was trimmed by 0 bases and V by 7 bases; bases with no gene match: 5. The CDR3 runs to 15 residues. The CDR3 DNA reads TGTGCCAGCACAGGGGGCCTCAGCTCCTACAATGAGCAGTTCTTC. Its protein product is CASTGGLSSYNEQFF.

V usage is TRBV7-2 and J usage is TRBJ1-2, with D unresolved. V lost 5 bases and J 4 bases, leaving 8 bases between the germline ends. The V gene's germline CDR1 is SGHTA and CDR2 FQGNSA. The CDR3 has 12 amino acids. The CDR3 DNA reads TGTGCCAGCAGCATCTACTTCTATGGCTACACCTTC. Translating gives CASSIYFYGYTF.

The rearrangement joins TRBV10-1 to TRBJ2-2; no firm D call. CDR1 is WNHNN, CDR2 SYGVQD, per germline (reference sequence). V was cut by 2 bases and J by 5 bases, with 6 bases left in between. The CDR3 runs 13 residues. CDR3 DNA sequence: TGCGCCAGCAGTGAGGACACTACCGGGGAGCTGTTTTTT. Protein sequence: CASSEDTTGELFF.

J is TRBJ1-5 and V is TRBV28; D is possibly TRBD1 (6 bases). The germline V gene encodes CDR1 MDHEN and CDR2 SYDVKM. CDR3 length: 15 residues. Trimming took off 3 bases at V and 3 bases at J, with 12 bases between the two ends. CDR3 sequence reads: CASSFRRQVNQPQHF. DNA for the CDR3: TGTGCCAGCAGTTTTAGGCGACAGGTCAATCAGCCCCAGCATTTT.

V is TRBV5-1 and J is TRBJ1-4; unclear D gene. This CDR3 has 16 amino acids. The V end lost 2 bases, the J end lost 6 bases, and 17 bases lay between the germline ends. The germline gives CDR1 SGHRS, CDR2 YFSETQ. The CDR3 DNA reads as TGCGCCAGCAGCTTTGGCCGGGGAAGTAACGATGAAAAACTGTTTTTT. It specifies CASSFGRGSNDEKLFF.

V and J are TRBV27 and TRBJ2-3, with TRBD2 matching 13 bases. Trimming took 2 bases from V and 5 from J; bases not matched to a gene: 4. Germline lookup yields CDR1 MNHEY and CDR2 SMNVEV (reference sequence). The CDR3 spans 16 residues. The CDR3 reads CASSLTSGRAGDTQYF. CDR3 DNA: TGTGCCAGCAGTTTAACTAGCGGGAGGGCCGGAGATACGCAGTATTTT.

This chain connects TRBV3-1 (or the pseudogene TRBV3-2) to TRBJ2-5, with a weak D call TRBD1 (5 bases). Trimming stripped 0 bases from V and 5 bases from J, with 10 bases between. From germline, CDR1 is LGHDT and CDR2 YNNKEL (reference sequence). This CDR3 has 14 amino acids. This CDR3 reads CASSQDRVGETQYF. CDR3 in DNA: TGTGCCAGCAGCCAAGACAGGGTAGGGGAGACCCAGTACTTC.

The chain recombines TRBV19 with TRBJ2-7; possible D gene TRBD2, 6 bases. This CDR3 has 16 amino acids. With 5 bases removed from V and 2 bases from J, the gap between germline ends came to 19 bases. Germline V gives CDR1 LNHDA, CDR2 SQIVND (reference sequence). The CDR3 loop is CASSDLTSMGPYEQYF. The CDR3 bases are TGTGCCAGTAGTGACCTGACTAGTATGGGACCCTACGAGCAGTACTTC.

The rearrangement uses TRBV6-6 and TRBJ1-3; possible D gene TRBD1, 5 bases. V was shortened by 5 bases and J by 2 bases, with 13 bases between the two germline ends. This CDR3 contains 15 residues. The germline V gene has CDR1 MNHNY and CDR2 SVGAGI (reference sequence). This CDR3 is CASSPARVTGNTIYF. The CDR3 DNA is TGTGCCAGCAGTCCCGCCAGGGTAACTGGAAACACCATATATTTT.

The rearrangement uses TRBV19 and TRBJ2-2; TRBD1 might be the D (6 bases). The germline CDR1 and CDR2 sequences are LNHDA and SQIVND (reference sequence). CDR3 length equals 14 residues. V shed 5 bases and J shed 11 bases, with 18 bases lying between them. The CDR3 is CASSVETGSAELFF. CDR3 DNA sequence: TGTGCCAGTAGTGTCGAGACAGGTAGCGCAGAGCTGTTTTTT.

V is TRBV7-8 and J is TRBJ1-4, with a tentative D call TRBD1 (5 bases). V lost 0 bases to trimming and J lost 14 bases, with 10 bases between them. The CDR3 has 12 residues. Germline CDR1 and CDR2: SGHVS and FQNEAQ. The CDR3 protein is CASSLARDVLFF. The CDR3 nucleotides are TGTGCCAGCAGCTTAGCGCGGGACGTTCTGTTTTTT.

The chain employs TRBV7-9 and TRBJ2-3, with TRBD1 matching 7 bases. Unmatched junction bases numbered 10, after V lost 4 bases and J lost 3 bases. Germline values: CDR1 SEHNR, CDR2 FQNEAQ (reference sequence). This CDR3 has 16 amino acids. The CDR3 loop reads CASSSITGVGTDTQYF. The CDR3 region has the DNA TGTGCCAGCAGCTCCATTACAGGGGTAGGAACAGATACGCAGTATTTT.

The rearrangement joins TRBV11-2 to TRBJ1-6, with TRBD1 identical over 9 bases. The V segment lost 5 bases and the J segment 3 bases; nucleotides outside the gene matches: 5. This CDR3 has 16 residues. The germline CDR1 and CDR2 sequences are SGHAT and FQNNGV. As DNA, the CDR3 is TGTGCCAGCAGCAGGACAGGGGATAACTATAATTCACCCCTCCACTTT. Its protein is CASSRTGDNYNSPLHF.

This clone is a singleton in its sample. V and J are TRBV28 and TRBJ2-7; TRBD2 matches 8 bases. V shed 3 bases, J shed 3 bases, and the junction held 10 bases outside the gene matches. The germline CDR1 and CDR2 sequences are MDHEN and SYDVKM. The length of the CDR3 is 16 residues. The DNA of the CDR3 is TGTGCCAGCAGTTTCCCGGGACTAGGGGATCGCTACGAGCAGTACTTC. This sequence encodes CASSFPGLGDRYEQYF.

V gene TRBV3-1 (or the pseudogene TRBV3-2) combines with J gene TRBJ2-1; TRBD2 aligns across 8 bases. V was pared by 0 bases and J by 10 bases, with 5 bases of the junction left unmatched. The germline V gene has CDR1 LGHDT and CDR2 YNNKEL (reference sequence). CDR3 size: 14 residues. The CDR3 region has the DNA TGTGCCAGCAGCCAAGATGCTAGCGGGCCCGAGCAGTTCTTC. Amino acids: CASSQDASGPEQFF.

V and J are TRBV9 and TRBJ2-5; 11 bases are shared with TRBD1. The CDR3 runs 16 residues. Germline-derived CDR1 and CDR2 are SGDLS and YYNGEE. V was pared by 1 base and J by 4 bases, with 6 bases of the junction left unmatched. DNA of the CDR3: TGTGCCAGCAGCGTAACCTCCGGGACAGGGGGAGAGACCCAGTACTTC. This encodes CASSVTSGTGGETQYF.

The rearrangement joins TRBV6-1 to TRBJ1-6; possible D gene TRBD1, 5 bases. Germline V gives CDR1 MNHNS, CDR2 SASEGT. V dropped 2 bases and J dropped 0 bases, with 14 bases sitting between them. CDR3 length: 18 residues. The CDR3 sequence is CASSERGAPGSYNSPLHF. In DNA, the CDR3 is TGTGCCAGCAGTGAACGCGGGGCCCCGGGCTCCTATAATTCACCCCTCCACTTT.

The V gene is TRBV13, the J gene TRBJ2-7; 8 bases fit TRBD2. Germline V gene data show CDR1 as PRHDT and CDR2 as FYEKMQ (reference sequence). The CDR3 length is 14 residues. With V trimmed by 0 bases and J by 4 bases, 2 bases remained unmatched. For the CDR3, the DNA is TGTGCCAGCAGCTTAGGCGGGAGGGGGTACGAGCAGTACTTC. Translation gives CASSLGGRGYEQYF.